Listed below are T cell receptor beta chains from one sample, sequenced in a study of blood T cell repertoires in COVID-19. Sequencing used immunoSEQ multiplex PCR; TCRdb keeps in-frame clones, though not all of them. In the table there are approximately 360,000 clones, 80% to 90% of which are singletons. Sample: peripheral blood. Receptors were obtained from a man aged 35 to 55 with acute or convalescent COVID-19. Each CDR3 is given with its conserved first and last residue. A D gene is named only where the DNA matches it firmly. The size entry is marked missing in some rows and otherwise reads once, few, many or a size class.

>TRBJ2-5|NA|TRBV27|NA
TGTGCCAGCAGCTCCCTGAGGGCGGGAAACCAAGAGACCCAGTACTTC
CASSSLRAGNQETQYF
>TRBJ2-2|NA|TRBV11-3|NA
TGTGCCAGCAGCTTAGTCTTTTCCGGGGAGCTGTTTTTT
CASSLVFSGELFF
>TRBJ1-2|NA|TRBV28|NA
TGTGCCAGCAGTTTACCCCAGGCCTATGGCTACACCTTC
CASSLPQAYGYTF
>TRBJ2-7|TRBD2|TRBV10-3|NA
TGTGCCATCGGGAGCGGGGCCTCCTACGAGCAGTACTTC
CAIGSGASYEQYF
>TRBJ1-4|NA|TRBV6-2/TRBV6-3|NA
TGTGCCAGCAGTTACGTTGTCAGGGATGCAACTAATGAAAAACTGTTTTTT
CASSYVVRDATNEKLFF
>TRBJ2-7|NA|TRBV6-9|NA
TGTGCCACCCCAGGCAGGGCCCAGATCTACGAGCAGTACTTC
CATPGRAQIYEQYF
>TRBJ2-1|TRBD1|TRBV29-1|NA
TGCAGCGCCCGAGGGAGGACAGGGGTCGGGAAGGTCCTCAATGAGCAGTTCTTC
CSARGRTGVGKVLNEQFF
>TRBJ1-6|NA|TRBV19|NA
TGTGCCAGTAGTTCGGCAGGGAGGCATTCACCCCTCCACTTT
CASSSAGRHSPLHF
>TRBJ2-7|NA|TRBV6-2/TRBV6-3|NA
TGTGCCAGCAGTTATTCGCCCGTAGTCGAGCAGTACTTC
CASSYSPVVEQYF
>TRBJ2-3|NA|TRBV6-6|few
TGTGCCAGCAGTCCCACTTCTAGCTTTTCCTACACAGATACGCAGTATTTT
CASSPTSSFSYTDTQYF
>TRBJ2-3|NA|TRBV5-1|NA
TGCGCCAGCAGTACACAGGGCACAGATACGCAGTATTTT
CASSTQGTDTQYF
>TRBJ1-5|NA|TRBV12-3/TRBV12-4|NA
TGTGCCAGCAGTTTAGCACAAATCCAGCCCCAGCATTTT
CASSLAQIQPQHF
>TRBJ2-1|NA|TRBV11-2|NA
TGTGCCAGCAGCTTAGGGGGCCCGGAAAATGAGCAGTTCTTC
CASSLGGPENEQFF
>TRBJ2-7|NA|TRBV7-9|NA
TGTGCCAGCAGCTCGGAGATCGCCCGGGGCTACGAGCAGTACTTC
CASSSEIARGYEQYF
>TRBJ2-7|TRBD1|TRBV6-1|NA
TGTGCCAGCAGTGAAGCGTGGGCAGGGGGTGGTAGCGAGCAGTACTTC
CASSEAWAGGGSEQYF
>TRBJ1-5|NA|TRBV15|few
TGTGCCACCCGCAGGGCTCCCCAGCATTTT
CATRRAPQHF
>TRBJ2-1|TRBD1|TRBV6-2/TRBV6-3|NA
TGTGCCAGCAGTTCGTCGACAGGGGGCTGGGGGTCGCATGAGCAGTTCTTC
CASSSSTGGWGSHEQFF
>TRBJ2-1|TRBD2|TRBV7-6|NA
TGTGCCAGCAGCTCGGGGACTAGCGGGAGTATAAGCTACAATGAGCAGTTCTTC
CASSSGTSGSISYNEQFF
>TRBJ1-4|NA|TRBV29-1|NA
TGCAGCGTTCGATTGGCAGGGTCAGGTGAAAAACTGTTTTTT
CSVRLAGSGEKLFF
>TRBJ2-7|TRBD1|TRBV2|NA
TGTGCCAGCAGTGAACTAGGACAGGGGCTCGGCGAGCAGTACTTC
CASSELGQGLGEQYF
>TRBJ2-3|NA|TRBV29-1|NA
TGCAGCGTTGAAGGGAGCGGAGGGAGCACAGATACGCAGTATTTT
CSVEGSGGSTDTQYF
>TRBJ2-1|NA|TRBV11-3|NA
TGTGCCAGCAGCTTCGGGTCTGGATCCTACAATGAGCAGTTCTTC
CASSFGSGSYNEQFF
>TRBJ2-3|NA|TRBV28|NA
TGTGCCAGCAGTTTTAGTAGAGATACGCAGTATTTT
CASSFSRDTQYF
>TRBJ1-1|TRBD1|TRBV11-1|NA
TGTGCCAGCAGCTCGAGACAGGGGGCGAGAACTGAAGCTTTCTTT
CASSSRQGARTEAFF
>TRBJ2-7|NA|TRBV2|NA
TGTGCCAGCAGTGTTACAGCTAACTACGAGCAGTACTTC
CASSVTANYEQYF
>TRBJ2-7|NA|TRBV14|NA
TGTGCCAGCAGCCAAGAGACGGCAGGGAGGATCTACGAGCAGTACTTC
CASSQETAGRIYEQYF
>TRBJ1-1|NA|TRBV6-5|NA
TGTGCCAGCACCCCAGACAGAACTCCTTTCTTT
CASTPDRTPFF
>TRBJ1-5|NA|TRBV15|NA
TGTGCCACCCGAACTGGTTCGGATCAGCCCCAGCATTTT
CATRTGSDQPQHF
>TRBJ2-2|NA|TRBV28|NA
TGTGCCAGCAGTTTAATAGTGAACACCGGGGAGCTGTTTTTT
CASSLIVNTGELFF
>TRBJ1-2|TRBD1|TRBV12-3/TRBV12-4|NA
TGTGCCAGCAGTTTAGAAGACAGGGTCCGCTACACCTTC
CASSLEDRVRYTF
>TRBJ2-5|NA|TRBV7-8|NA
TGTGCCAGCAGCCCCCGGCAGAGGGGGGAGACCCAGTACTTC
CASSPRQRGETQYF
>TRBJ2-1|NA|TRBV28|NA
TGTGCCAGCAGTTTGGTGGGGACAACAGCGTATGAGCAGTTCTTC
CASSLVGTTAYEQFF
>TRBJ1-1|TRBD1|TRBV5-4|NA
TGTGCCAGCAGGGCCGGGACAGGGGCAAACACTGAAGCTTTCTTT
CASRAGTGANTEAFF
>TRBJ2-7|TRBD2|TRBV24-1|NA
TGTGCCACCAGTATTACTAGCGGGATATCCTACGAGCAGTACTTC
CATSITSGISYEQYF
>TRBJ2-1|NA|TRBV27|NA
TGTGCCAGCAGTGCGGGACTCCGGGCCGGTGATGAGCAGTTCTTC
CASSAGLRAGDEQFF
>TRBJ2-3|TRBD2|TRBV4-1|NA
TGCGCCAGCAGCGCAAGCCTAGCGGGAGGGGCAGATACGCAGTATTTT
CASSASLAGGADTQYF
>TRBJ1-2|NA|TRBV29-1|once
TGCAGCGTTGTCTCAGGGAACTATGGCTACACCTTC
CSVVSGNYGYTF
>TRBJ2-2|NA|TRBV28|NA
TGTGCCAGCAGCTCGACAGCCCCGGTTACCGGGGAGCTGTTTTTT
CASSSTAPVTGELFF
>TRBJ1-1|TRBD1|TRBV7-6|NA
TGTGCCAGCAGCTTAGGAGGTACAGGGGGCACTGAAGCTTTCTTT
CASSLGGTGGTEAFF
>TRBJ2-2|TRBD2|TRBV29-1|NA
TGCAGCGTTTCCCCGACTAGCGGGGGGGCGGGAGTTCCCGGGGAGCTGTTTTTT
CSVSPTSGGAGVPGELFF
>TRBJ2-7|TRBD1|TRBV5-1|once
TGCGCCAGCAGCCCAGGGACAGGGAGCTACGAGCAGTACTTC
CASSPGTGSYEQYF
>TRBJ2-6|TRBD1|TRBV19|once
TGTGCCAGTAGTATGACAGGGTCCGGGGCCAACGTCCTGACTTTC
CASSMTGSGANVLTF
>TRBJ1-5|NA|TRBV18|once
TGTGCCAGCTCACCCGTAGAGACAAATAGCAATCAGCCCCAGCATTTT
CASSPVETNSNQPQHF
>TRBJ1-4|TRBD1|TRBV3-1/TRBV3-2|NA
TGTGCCAGCAGCCCTTCCCGACAGGGGGCAAGGGGTGAAAAACTGTTTTTT
CASSPSRQGARGEKLFF
>TRBJ2-7|NA|TRBV6-7|NA
TGTGCCAGCAGCGTCACCCAACTTGGGCCCAATAACAGGTCCTGCTCCTACGAGCAGTACTTC
CASSVTQLGPNNRSCSYEQYF
>TRBJ2-1|TRBD1|TRBV27|NA
TGTGCCAGCAGCCGATCGGGACAGGGGGTCGATGAGCAGTTCTTC
CASSRSGQGVDEQFF
>TRBJ2-7|NA|TRBV12-3/TRBV12-4|NA
TGTGCCAGCAGTTTAGACAACTACGAGCAGTACTTC
CASSLDNYEQYF
>TRBJ1-4|NA|TRBV4-1|NA
TGCGCCAGCAGCCAACCCCCGACAGGATCAGGGACTAATGAAAAACTGTTTTTT
CASSQPPTGSGTNEKLFF
>TRBJ2-2|NA|TRBV5-4|NA
TGTGCCAGCACCCCAAGGTCGGGACTGAACACCGGGGAGCTGTTTTTT
CASTPRSGLNTGELFF
>TRBJ1-1|TRBD1|TRBV5-4|NA
TGTGCCAGCAGCCGACAGGGGAGCACTGAAGCTTTCTTT
CASSRQGSTEAFF
>TRBJ1-1|TRBD1|TRBV19|NA
TGTGCCAGTAGTAGGACAGGGGCGCTGAACACTGAAGCTTTCTTT
CASSRTGALNTEAFF
>TRBJ1-3|TRBD1|TRBV5-1|NA
TGCGCCAGCAGCTACTCGGGACAGACTGGAAACACCATATATTTT
CASSYSGQTGNTIYF
>TRBJ1-5|NA|TRBV5-4|NA
TGTGCCAGCAGCTTAACCGGGACACAGAAAGTACATAGCAATCAGCCCCAGCATTTT
CASSLTGTQKVHSNQPQHF
>TRBJ2-1|TRBD2|TRBV11-3|NA
TGTGCCAGCAGCCCGCCCGGACTAGCGGGCCGAGAACAGTTCTTC
CASSPPGLAGREQFF
>TRBJ1-2|NA|TRBV28|NA
TGTGCCACCCTATCCCCAGGGACTTCCCCCGGCTATGGCTACACCTTC
CATLSPGTSPGYGYTF